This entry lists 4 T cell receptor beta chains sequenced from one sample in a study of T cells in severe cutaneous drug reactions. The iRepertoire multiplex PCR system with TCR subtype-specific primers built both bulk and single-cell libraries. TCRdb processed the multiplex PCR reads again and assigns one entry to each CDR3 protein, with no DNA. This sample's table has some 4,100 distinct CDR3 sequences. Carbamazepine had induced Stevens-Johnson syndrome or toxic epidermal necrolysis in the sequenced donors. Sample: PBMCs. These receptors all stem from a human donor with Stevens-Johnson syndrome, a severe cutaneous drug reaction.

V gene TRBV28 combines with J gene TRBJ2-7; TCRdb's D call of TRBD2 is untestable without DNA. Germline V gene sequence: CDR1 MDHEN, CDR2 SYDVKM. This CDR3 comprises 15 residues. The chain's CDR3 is CASSLGTGTVYEQYF.

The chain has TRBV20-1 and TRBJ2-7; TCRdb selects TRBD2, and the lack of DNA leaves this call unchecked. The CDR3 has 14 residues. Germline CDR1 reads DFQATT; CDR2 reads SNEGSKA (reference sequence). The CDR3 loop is CSAREGGPLDEQYF.

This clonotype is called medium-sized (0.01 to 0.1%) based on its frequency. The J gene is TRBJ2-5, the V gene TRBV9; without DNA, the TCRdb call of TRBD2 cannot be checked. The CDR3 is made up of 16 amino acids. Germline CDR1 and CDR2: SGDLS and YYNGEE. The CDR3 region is CASSMTLAGGRETQYF.

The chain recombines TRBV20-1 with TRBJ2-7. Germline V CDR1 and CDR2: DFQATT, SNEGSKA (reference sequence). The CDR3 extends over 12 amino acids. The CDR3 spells CSAREVEYEQYF.